Presented here are 20 T cell receptor beta chains from one specimen sequenced in a study of T cell repertoires in cytomegalovirus infection (dated 2019 in TCRdb). Sequencing took place on an Illumina HiSeq 1500. The public reads were reprocessed in TCRdb via fastp at Q25 and MiXCR, keeping in-frame beta chains. Every distinct CDR3 protein forms one entry, paired with its most common genes and DNA. Counted in this sample were some 300,000 distinct CDR3 sequences; approximately 8.9% of them appeared once. More than 2.5% of the sample rests with the top ten. What was sequenced was PBMCs. Every receptor here comes from a human donor in good health (CMV status not recorded). Some clones in this sample may be carry-over from other donors' samples.

At least ten counts were recorded for this clonotype. The chain uses TRBV25-1 and TRBJ1-5, with D uncertain. V was clipped by 2 bases and J by 0 bases, with 8 bases between them. This CDR3 has 15 residues. CDR1 MGHDK and CDR2 SYGVNS come from the germline V gene. Here the CDR3 reads CASSEGVYSNQPQHF. CDR3 coding DNA: TGTGCCAGCAGTGAAGGGGTTTATAGCAATCAGCCCCAGCATTTT.

The chain recombines TRBV28 with TRBJ2-5; 9 bases fit TRBD2. This CDR3 has 14 residues. After removal of 3 bases from V and 5 bases from J, the junction contained 4 bases not matched to a gene. CDR1 MDHEN and CDR2 SYDVKM come from the germline V gene. In DNA form, the CDR3 reads TGTGCCAGCAGTTTGACTAGCGGAAGGGAGACCCAGTACTTC. It codes for CASSLTSGRETQYF.

This clonotype was counted many times. The gene calls are TRBV6-2 or TRBV6-3 and TRBJ2-7; 10 nucleotides align to TRBD2. In germline, CDR1 is MNHEY, CDR2 SVGEGT. Trimming removed 0 bases from V and 9 bases from J; junction bases left unmatched: 5. The CDR3 contains 14 residues. The chain's CDR3 is CASSYSAGGPGQYV. In DNA, the CDR3 is TGTGCCAGCAGTTACTCAGCGGGGGGGCCGGGGCAGTACGTC.

This clonotype was seen many times. The DNA for the CDR3 is TGTGCCAGCAGAGGAGGGGGGCTAGGTTCGGAGACCCAGTACTTC. It is translated as CASRGGGLGSETQYF. The rearrangement links TRBV13 to TRBJ2-5; D may match TRBD1 or TRBD2 (6 bases each). The V end was cut by 6 bases, the J end by 5 bases, with 19 bases between. From germline, CDR1 is PRHDT and CDR2 FYEKMQ (reference sequence). The CDR3 spans 15 residues.

This clonotype was counted ten times or more. The genes are TRBV20-1 and TRBJ2-2; D remains ambiguous. V lost 1 base, J lost 0 bases, and 9 bases lay in between. CDR3 length equals 15 residues. Per the germline V gene, CDR1 is DFQATT and CDR2 is SNEGSKA (reference sequence). The CDR3 spells CSARVGSTNTGELFF. In nucleotides, the CDR3 is TGCAGTGCTAGAGTCGGTAGTACGAACACCGGGGAGCTGTTTTTT.

This clonotype occurred a few times. The chain employs TRBV2 and TRBJ2-2, with TRBD2 as a possible D gene (7 bases). Germline CDR1 is SNHLY and CDR2 is FYNNEI. CDR3 length: 15 amino acids. V shed 1 base and J shed 3 bases, with 9 bases lying between them. The CDR3 here is CASSEGGGHTGELFF. The CDR3 DNA is TGTGCCAGCAGTGAAGGCGGGGGCCACACCGGGGAGCTGTTTTTT.

In its sample, this clonotype was seen a few times. The V gene is TRBV3-1, the J gene TRBJ2-1, with D uncertain. Germline loops: CDR1 LGHDT, CDR2 YNNKEL (reference sequence). The CDR3 covers 10 residues. Deletions cut 8 bases from V and 9 bases from J, with 8 bases between. CDR3 loop: CASGSGEQFF. In nucleotides, the CDR3 is TGTGCCAGCGGTTCCGGTGAGCAGTTCTTC.

This clonotype was counted only a few times. Germline and junction disagree at one end, which may indicate a read error. The rearrangement uses TRBV7-7 and TRBJ2-7; D possibly uses TRBD1 or TRBD2 (5 bases each). Germline V gene sequence: CDR1 SSHAT, CDR2 FNYEAQ (reference sequence). The CDR3 runs 14 residues. The CDR3 is CASSTGTLKAEQYF. CDR3 in DNA: TGTGCTAGCAGTACCGGGACCCTAAAGGCCGAGCAGTACTTC.

This clonotype was counted many times. The V and J genes are TRBV2 and TRBJ1-6; D perhaps matches TRBD1 (5 bases). Germline-derived CDR1 and CDR2 are SNHLY and FYNNEI. The CDR3 spans 15 residues. Trimming left V 2 bases short and J 8 bases short, with 13 bases between. In DNA, the CDR3 is TGTGCCAGCAGTGAAAAGGCGGCAGGGTATTCACCCCTCCACTTT. Amino acid sequence: CASSEKAAGYSPLHF.

The rearrangement uses TRBV24-1 and TRBJ2-3, with D perhaps given as TRBD1 or TRBD2 (5 bases each). In germline, CDR1 is KGHDR, CDR2 SFDVKD. Trimming stripped 8 bases from V and 1 base from J, with 6 bases between. The CDR3 spans 12 residues. The CDR3 reads CATMGGTDTQYF. In nucleotides, the CDR3 is TGTGCCACCATGGGGGGCACAGATACGCAGTATTTT.

This clonotype was seen repeatedly, ten times or more. The chain links TRBV7-2 to TRBJ1-5; D ambiguous. Germline V gives CDR1 SGHTA, CDR2 FQGNSA. V lost 7 bases and J 3 bases, leaving 13 bases between the germline ends. The CDR3 spans 14 residues. The CDR3 spells CASNPLGINQPQHF. The CDR3, as DNA: TGTGCCAGCAACCCCTTAGGGATCAATCAGCCCCAGCATTTT.

In this sample, this clonotype turned up many times. The CDR3 bases are TGTGCCAGCAGCTTTGTAGGTGGGACAGGGTTTGTTCAGCCCCAGCATTTT. It translates to CASSFVGGTGFVQPQHF. The chain joins TRBV7-9 to TRBJ1-5, with TRBD1 identical over 9 bases. V lost 3 bases, J lost 6 bases, and 12 bases stayed unmatched. Germline values: CDR1 SEHNR, CDR2 FQNEAQ (reference sequence). The CDR3 is 17 amino acids.

To note about this clonotype: This may arise from a read error, as a much more abundant clone is one base away. The V gene is TRBV25-1, the J gene TRBJ2-5; possibly TRBD1 for D (6 bases). This CDR3 region has 16 residues. Per the germline V gene, CDR1 is MGHDK and CDR2 is SYGVNS. V gave up 2 bases and J gave up 4 bases, with 17 bases separating them. The CDR3 DNA sequence: TGTGCCAGCAGTGAACTCCAGGGGACCCTGCGAGAGACCCAGTACTTC. Translated: CASSELQGTLRETQYF.

The gene calls are TRBV5-5 and TRBJ1-2, with 7 bases lining up with TRBD1. CDR1 is SGHKS and CDR2 is YYEKEE in the germline V gene (reference sequence). Unmatched junction bases numbered 5, after V lost 0 bases and J lost 6 bases. The CDR3 totals 14 residues. CDR3: CASSLEYRGNGYTF. CDR3 sequence (DNA): TGTGCCAGCAGCTTGGAATACAGGGGAAATGGCTACACCTTC.

This clonotype was picked up many times. The chain is built from TRBV28 and TRBJ1-2, with D possibly being TRBD1 (5 bases). Germline V gives CDR1 MDHEN, CDR2 SYDVKM. V was trimmed by 6 bases and J by 4 bases, leaving 12 bases between them. This CDR3 contains 13 residues. The CDR3 reads CASSPGTPYGYTF. The DNA of the CDR3 is TGTGCCAGCAGCCCCGGGACCCCCTATGGCTACACCTTC.

The genes are TRBV10-3 and TRBJ1-1; no reliable D call. Germline V gene data show CDR1 as ENHRY and CDR2 as SYGVKD. V shed 5 bases and J shed 5 bases, with 9 bases lying between them. The CDR3 extends over 12 amino acids. Written as DNA, the CDR3 is TGTGCCATCAGTTACGGAAAAACTGAAGCTTTCTTT. Amino acid sequence: CAISYGKTEAFF.

This clonotype was observed many times. This rearrangement joins TRBV7-9 to TRBJ2-1; unclear D gene. The CDR3 is made up of 14 amino acids. Germline V gene data show CDR1 as SEHNR and CDR2 as FQNEAQ (reference sequence). V was pared by 2 bases and J by 1 base, with 6 bases between. CDR3 protein: CASSLMGSYNEQFF. The DNA of the CDR3 is TGTGCCAGCAGCTTAATGGGTTCCTACAATGAGCAGTTCTTC.

CDR3 region: CSASRSGQLYAEAFF. The CDR3 bases are TGCAGTGCTTCGCGATCGGGACAGTTGTATGCTGAAGCTTTCTTT. The genes are TRBV20-1 and TRBJ1-1, with 7 bases that match TRBD1. V shed 5 bases and J 6 bases; nucleotides not matched to a gene: 15. The CDR3 is made up of 15 amino acids. Looked up from germline, CDR1 is DFQATT and CDR2 is SNEGSKA (reference sequence).

In this sample, this clonotype turned up many times. The chain combines TRBV4-1 with TRBJ2-1; D gene uncertain. CDR3 length: 13 residues. Germline V lookup: CDR1 MGHRA, CDR2 YSYEKL. Trimming left V 3 bases short and J 6 bases short, with 9 bases between. The CDR3 DNA reads as TGCGCCAGCAGCCAGGCCCGTACCAATGAGCAGTTCTTC. It yields the protein CASSQARTNEQFF.

The table lists this clonotype with many counts. This chain uses TRBV7-6 with TRBJ2-3; D is ambiguous. Trimming removed 4 bases from V and 5 bases from J, with 10 bases in between. This CDR3 is built from 13 residues. CDR1 SGHVS and CDR2 FNYEAQ come from the germline V gene. CDR3 in DNA: TGTGCCAGCAGCTCAGGATTAGGAGATACGCAGTATTTT. Amino acid sequence: CASSSGLGDTQYF.